One sample yielded the 32 T cell receptor beta chains listed below, sequenced in a study of cytomegalovirus exposure and HLA in healthy donors. Primers for the PCR totalled 60 Vbeta and 13 Jbeta. Produced via immunoSEQ multiplex PCR; TCRdb's table is partial and in-frame only. Of 85,000 to 95,000 clones listed, around three quarters are singletons. Input material: PBMCs. The receptors shown here come from a man between 25 and 39 years old in good health and CMV-seropositive.

This rearrangement joins TRBV7-8 to TRBJ1-5; D remains unclear. CDR1 SGHVS and CDR2 FQNEAQ come from the germline V gene. V was clipped by 4 bases and J by 7 bases, with 17 bases between them. The CDR3 is made up of 15 amino acids. CDR3 in amino acids: CASSSSLLPGQPQHF. CDR3 nucleotide sequence: TGTGCCAGCAGCTCTAGCCTCCTCCCGGGGCAGCCCCAGCATTTT. Based on the CDR3 plus reference TRBV7-8 and TRBJ1-5, the full variable domain is GAGVSQSPRYKVAKRGQDVALRCDPISGHVSLFWYQQALGQGPEFLTYFQNEAQLDKSGLPSDRFFAERPEGSVSTLKIQRTQQEDSAVYLCASSSSLLPGQPQHFGDGTRLSIL.

The chain couples TRBV27 to TRBJ1-2, with D possibly being TRBD1 (5 bases). This CDR3 is 13 amino acids long. Germline CDR1 and CDR2: MNHEY and SMNVEV (reference sequence). Trimming removed 8 bases from V and 7 bases from J, with 17 bases in between. CDR3 region: CASGPRGEGGYTF. The CDR3 DNA reads as TGTGCCAGCGGCCCGCGGGGGGAAGGTGGCTACACCTTC.

This clone turned up a few times. This chain links TRBV7-9 with TRBJ1-6; 9 bases align to TRBD1. The CDR3 runs 15 residues. J lost 7 bases, V lost 5 bases, and 6 bases had no gene match. Germline CDR1 reads SEHNR; CDR2 reads FQNEAQ (reference sequence). This CDR3 reads CASSERTGENSPLHF. CDR3 nucleotide sequence: TGTGCCAGCAGCGAAAGGACAGGGGAGAATTCACCCCTCCACTTT.

The gene calls are TRBV7-2 and TRBJ1-5; D gene uncertain. Trimming stripped 7 bases from V and 3 bases from J, with 13 bases between. CDR1 is SGHTA and CDR2 is FQGNSA in the germline V gene. The length of the CDR3 is 14 residues. Here the CDR3 DNA reads TGTGCCAGCACCCCTTCGGGAACCAATCAGCCCCAGCATTTT. Its protein is CASTPSGTNQPQHF.

This clone was seen just once. The rearrangement uses TRBV10-3 and TRBJ1-1; 10 bases line up with TRBD1. Germline V gene data show CDR1 as ENHRY and CDR2 as SYGVKD. CDR3 length: 20 amino acids. The J segment lost 0 bases and the V segment lost 6 bases, leaving 19 bases of the junction unmatched. The CDR3 nucleotides read TGTGCCATCAGAACCCAAGGGATGGGGACAGGGGTATCCATGAACACTGAAGCTTTCTTT. Amino acids: CAIRTQGMGTGVSMNTEAFF.

V gene TRBV5-4 combines with J gene TRBJ2-2, with D perhaps TRBD2 (6 bases). The CDR3 contains 15 residues. Germline V gene sequence: CDR1 SGHNT, CDR2 YYREEE (reference sequence). V was pared by 4 bases and J by 6 bases, with 16 bases between. The CDR3 nucleotides read TGTGCCAGCAGCGCGGGACCACCCAGGGCCGGGGAGCTGTTTTTT. Translated: CASSAGPPRAGELFF.

This chain joins TRBV6-4 and TRBJ2-1; no definite D call. This CDR3 is 14 amino acids long. CDR1 is MRHNA and CDR2 is SNTAGT in the germline V gene. V lost 4 bases and J 9 bases, leaving 16 bases between the germline ends. CDR3 DNA: TGTGCCAGCAGTGTGGGCTCTAACGCCGGTGAGCAGTTCTTC. Translating gives CASSVGSNAGEQFF.

The chain links TRBV2 to TRBJ2-3, with D possibly matching TRBD2 (6 bases). Germline V gene data show CDR1 as SNHLY and CDR2 as FYNNEI. The CDR3 sequence is 13 residues long. Deletions cut 7 bases from V and 5 bases from J, with 13 bases between. The CDR3 DNA reads as TGTGCCAGCATCCTTTACGGGGGAGATACGCAGTATTTT. Translating gives CASILYGGDTQYF.

The table lists this clone with a few counts. CDR3 sequence: CASSTRQGSYNEQFF. The DNA of the CDR3 is TGTGCCAGCAGCACGAGACAGGGCTCCTACAATGAGCAGTTCTTC. The chain combines TRBV7-9 with TRBJ2-1, with 7 bases fitting TRBD1. This CDR3 is built from 15 residues. Germline V gives CDR1 SEHNR, CDR2 FQNEAQ (reference sequence). The J segment lost 0 bases and the V segment lost 5 bases, leaving 4 bases of the junction unmatched.

The V and J genes are TRBV5-1 and TRBJ1-2; perhaps TRBD1 as D (6 bases). Trimming removed 4 bases from V and 0 bases from J, with 13 bases in between. The germline V gene has CDR1 SGHRS and CDR2 YFSETQ. The CDR3 runs to 15 residues. The CDR3, as DNA: TGCGCCAGCAGCGGAGGGGGGGGATCTAACTATGGCTACACCTTC. Its translation is CASSGGGGSNYGYTF.

The chain's CDR3 is CASSLAGLTAGEQFF. The CDR3 DNA sequence: TGTGCCAGCAGCTTAGCCGGATTAACAGCGGGTGAGCAGTTCTTC. This rearrangement joins TRBV7-2 to TRBJ2-1, with D perhaps TRBD2 (6 bases). Germline CDR1 and CDR2: SGHTA and FQGNSA. This CDR3 is built from 15 residues. With 0 bases removed from V and 9 bases from J, the gap between germline ends came to 15 bases.

This CDR3 reads CASSQGTLNNQPQHF. CDR3 sequence (DNA): TGCGCCAGCAGCCAAGGGACACTAAACAATCAGCCCCAGCATTTT. This sequence joins TRBV4-1 and TRBJ1-5; TRBD1 is a possible D gene (5 bases). CDR1 is MGHRA, CDR2 YSYEKL, per germline. V was cut by 1 base and J by 3 bases, with 10 bases left in between. CDR3 length: 15 amino acids.

The V and J genes are TRBV28 and TRBJ2-3; D perhaps matches TRBD1 (6 bases). Between the trimmed V and J ends, which lost 1 base and 1 base, there was a span of 9 bases. The CDR3 spans 15 residues. Germline V gene sequence: CDR1 MDHEN, CDR2 SYDVKM. The CDR3 is CASSLSGEGTDTQYF. The CDR3 coding sequence is TGTGCCAGCAGTTTATCAGGGGAAGGCACAGATACGCAGTATTTT.

V usage is TRBV4-2 and J usage is TRBJ2-1; perhaps TRBD2 as D (6 bases). The CDR3 contains 14 residues. Germline assignment: CDR1 LGHNA and CDR2 YNFKEQ. Trimming stripped 5 bases from V and 1 base from J, with 9 bases between. In DNA form, the CDR3 reads TGTGCCAGCAGCAATGGGGGGTCCTACAATGAGCAGTTCTTC. It yields the protein CASSNGGSYNEQFF.

The J gene is TRBJ2-2, the V gene TRBV7-3; D is perhaps TRBD2 (5 bases). The length of the CDR3 is 14 residues. CDR1 and CDR2 from the germline V gene are SGHTA and FQGTGA. Between the trimmed V and J ends, which lost 5 bases and 7 bases, there was a span of 14 bases. The CDR3 region is CASSPDPRGGELFF. The CDR3 DNA reads as TGTGCCAGCAGCCCGGACCCTCGGGGCGGGGAGCTGTTTTTT.

This clone came up a few times. The chain joins TRBV6-6 to TRBJ1-2, with 7 bases fitting TRBD1. V dropped 5 bases and J dropped 4; count of bases not matched to a gene: 7. The CDR3 covers 14 residues. Per the germline V gene, CDR1 is MNHNY and CDR2 is SVGAGI (reference sequence). CDR3 protein: CASSRRTGTYGYTF. Written as DNA, the CDR3 is TGTGCCAGCAGTCGCAGGACAGGTACCTATGGCTACACCTTC.

The V gene is TRBV19, the J gene TRBJ2-1; 8 bases line up with TRBD2. Trimming at V came to 6 bases and at J to 5 bases, leaving 9 bases not matched to a gene. Germline V gene data show CDR1 as LNHDA and CDR2 as SQIVND (reference sequence). This CDR3 is built from 15 residues. The CDR3 region is CASRPLAGYNNEQFF. The CDR3, as DNA: TGTGCCAGTAGGCCCCTAGCGGGCTACAACAATGAGCAGTTCTTC.

This chain uses TRBV6-1 with TRBJ1-2; 10 bases line up with TRBD1. The V and J ends lost 1 base and 3 bases, in that order; junction bases with no gene match: 5. The CDR3 consists of 16 residues. Germline V gene data show CDR1 as MNHNS and CDR2 as SASEGT. The CDR3, as DNA: TGTGCCAGCAGTGAAGGGACAGGGGGAGGATACTATGGCTACACCTTC. Translation: CASSEGTGGGYYGYTF.

This chain connects TRBV28 to TRBJ2-7; 7 bases align to TRBD2. The germline gives CDR1 MDHEN, CDR2 SYDVKM. Trimming at V came to 6 bases and at J to 2 bases, leaving 7 bases not matched to a gene. The CDR3 extends over 14 amino acids. In DNA form, the CDR3 reads TGTGCCAGCAGCCCTAGCGGCTACACCTACGAGCAGTACTTC. Its translation is CASSPSGYTYEQYF.

The chain uses TRBV18 and TRBJ1-2, with D uncertain. The CDR3 covers 13 residues. Trimming pared 3 bases from V and 8 bases from J, leaving 13 bases between. Germline CDR1 KGHSH, CDR2 LQKENI. As DNA, the CDR3 is TGTGCCAGCTCACCCCAAGGAGGTCAGGGCTACACCTTC. It yields the protein CASSPQGGQGYTF.

CDR3 in amino acids: CASNSPWGEAGANVLTF. The CDR3, as DNA: TGCGCCAGCAACTCACCCTGGGGGGAGGCCGGGGCCAACGTCCTGACTTTC. The V gene is TRBV4-1, the J gene TRBJ2-6, with D tentatively TRBD2 (6 bases). Per germline, CDR1 MGHRA and CDR2 YSYEKL. V gave up 7 bases and J gave up 4 bases, with 20 bases separating them. The CDR3 is made up of 17 amino acids.

This clone was counted once. CDR3 sequence: CASKRQGDNEQFF. CDR3 nucleotide sequence: TGTGCCAGCAAAAGACAGGGGGACAATGAGCAGTTCTTC. The chain carries TRBV11-3 and TRBJ2-1; 9 bases line up with TRBD1. J gave up 5 bases and V 7 bases, and 3 bases lay outside the gene matches. The CDR3 runs to 13 residues. The germline CDR1 and CDR2 sequences are SGHNT and YENEEA.

This clone was detected once. The chain uses TRBV7-2 and TRBJ1-2; no definite D call. The CDR3 extends over 15 amino acids. Trimming shortened V by 5 bases and J by 4 bases, and 17 bases separated the two germline ends. Germline V gene lookup returns CDR1 SGHTA and CDR2 FQGNSA. CDR3 DNA: TGTGCCAGCAGCATAATAGGCGGCAGATCCTATGGCTACACCTTC. Protein: CASSIIGGRSYGYTF.

This clone was recorded once. The rearrangement links TRBV7-3 to TRBJ2-3; D may be TRBD1 (6 bases). The CDR3 covers 15 residues. Trimming stripped 6 bases from V and 1 base from J, with 14 bases between. Germline CDR1 is SGHTA and CDR2 is FQGTGA. The CDR3 reads CASSKRGFGTDTQYF. For the CDR3, the DNA is TGTGCCAGCAGTAAGAGGGGGTTTGGCACAGATACGCAGTATTTT.

V usage is TRBV7-3 and J usage is TRBJ1-1; TRBD1 agrees at 8 bases. The junction had 9 bases not matched to a gene; V was cut back by 5 bases and J by 4 bases. The CDR3 sequence is 15 residues long. Germline CDR1 SGHTA, CDR2 FQGTGA. The CDR3 nucleotides are TGTGCCAGCAGCCCCCAGGGACAGGCGATCACTGAAGCTTTCTTT. It translates to CASSPQGQAITEAFF.

Comment on this clone: The sample carries other DNA sequences with the same CDR3. The chain uses TRBV9 and TRBJ2-5; 12 bases are a match to TRBD1. This CDR3 is 17 amino acids long. The germline V gene has CDR1 SGDLS and CDR2 YYNGEE. V was clipped by 0 bases and J by 2 bases; unmatched bases: 5. The CDR3 DNA follows: TGTGCCAGCAGCGTAGGGGGGACAGGGGGCCTTCAAGAGACCCAGTACTTC. Encoded protein: CASSVGGTGGLQETQYF.

This chain uses TRBV6-6 with TRBJ1-2; D is undetermined. Germline V CDR1 and CDR2: MNHNY, SVGAGI (reference sequence). CDR3 length equals 13 residues. Deletions cut 4 bases from V and 7 bases from J, with 13 bases between. CDR3 DNA sequence: TGTGCCAGCAGTTTAGAGGGAAGGAGTGGCTACACCTTC. It yields the protein CASSLEGRSGYTF.

V is TRBV7-9 and J is TRBJ2-3; weak D call: TRBD1 (5 bases). This CDR3 region has 15 residues. Germline values: CDR1 SEHNR, CDR2 FQNEAQ (reference sequence). V was shortened by 5 bases and J by 1 base, with 13 bases between the two germline ends. The CDR3 DNA reads TGTGCCAGCAGCCCTATAAGGGGTGGCACAGATACGCAGTATTTT. Protein: CASSPIRGGTDTQYF.

In regard to this clone: The same CDR3 can be traced to other DNA sequences in this sample. This chain's CDR3 is CSVGGETQYF. DNA for the CDR3: TGCAGCGTTGGAGGGGAGACCCAGTACTTC. The rearrangement links TRBV29-1 to TRBJ2-5, with D possibly matching TRBD2 (5 bases). Germline V CDR1 and CDR2: SQVTM, ANQGSEA. This CDR3 is built from 10 residues. V gave up 4 bases and J gave up 5 bases, with 5 bases separating them.

This chain joins TRBV7-3 and TRBJ1-1; TRBD1 is a possible D gene (5 bases). Germline assignment: CDR1 SGHTA and CDR2 FQGTGA. The ends were cut back, 3 bases at V and 1 base at J, with 6 bases in the middle. The length of the CDR3 is 13 residues. CDR3 sequence (DNA): TGTGCCAGCAGCTTGGGGCAGAACACTGAAGCTTTCTTT. Translation gives CASSLGQNTEAFF.

This chain joins TRBV28 and TRBJ1-1; D gene unclear. This CDR3 contains 13 residues. The germline CDR1 and CDR2 sequences are MDHEN and SYDVKM. Deletions cut 6 bases from V and 8 bases from J, with 16 bases between. The CDR3 sequence: CASRETASREAFF. Written as DNA, the CDR3 is TGTGCCAGCAGGGAAACAGCCTCACGGGAAGCTTTCTTT.

The V gene is TRBV7-2, the J gene TRBJ2-5; the D gene is possibly TRBD2 (5 bases). TRBJ2-7 explains the end of the DNA better; the J call may be wrong. The CDR3 has 14 residues. In germline, CDR1 is SGHTA, CDR2 FQGNSA. The CDR3 region has the DNA TGTGCCAGCAGCGACTATGGGCCCAACTACGAGCAGTACTTC. This encodes CASSDYGPNYEQYF.